Listed here are 17 T cell receptor beta chains from one sample, sequenced in a study of cytomegalovirus exposure and HLA in healthy donors. The PCR was carried out with 60 Vbeta primers and 13 Jbeta primers. Sequencing was performed with immunoSEQ multiplex PCR; in TCRdb, only in-frame clones are kept and a portion is missing. The sample has around 70,000 clones. The specimen sequenced was PBMCs. The receptors originated from a female donor in good health and CMV-seropositive.

V gene TRBV19 combines with J gene TRBJ1-2; D is ambiguous. The CDR3 has 12 amino acids. Per the germline V gene, CDR1 is LNHDA and CDR2 is SQIVND (reference sequence). The V end was cut by 9 bases, the J end by 7 bases, with 15 bases between. The CDR3 protein is CASRSFLSGYTF. The DNA of the CDR3 is TGTGCCAGCCGCAGTTTTCTCTCTGGCTACACCTTC.

This sequence joins TRBV7-2 and TRBJ1-4; D gene unclear. V lost 1 base and J lost 5, with 11 bases in between. CDR1 SGHTA and CDR2 FQGNSA come from the germline V gene. The CDR3 covers 15 residues. The CDR3 spells CASSLGLAFNEKLFF. DNA of the CDR3: TGTGCCAGCAGCTTAGGGCTGGCCTTCAATGAAAAACTGTTTTTT.

The chain combines TRBV6-1 with TRBJ2-6; no clear D gene. CDR1 MNHNS and CDR2 SASEGT come from the germline V gene. The CDR3 runs to 16 residues. V dropped 0 bases and J dropped 0 bases, with 6 bases sitting between them. CDR3 DNA: TGTGCCAGCAGTGAAGCGGCCACCTCTGGGGCCAACGTCCTGACTTTC. Protein product: CASSEAATSGANVLTF.

Here the CDR3 reads CASSPTTSGGPRFF. DNA for the CDR3: TGTGCCAGCAGCCCCACAACTAGCGGGGGCCCCCGGTTCTTC. The chain uses TRBV9 and TRBJ2-1; 11 positions agree with TRBD2. Trimming removed 4 bases from V and 15 bases from J; junction bases left unmatched: 12. This CDR3 is built from 14 residues. The V gene's germline CDR1 is SGDLS and CDR2 YYNGEE.

The chain is built from TRBV27 and TRBJ2-1; 8 bases match TRBD2. The J segment lost 2 bases and the V segment lost 5 bases, leaving 5 bases of the junction unmatched. CDR3 length: 15 amino acids. In germline, CDR1 is MNHEY, CDR2 SMNVEV (reference sequence). CDR3 nucleotides: TGTGCCAGCAGTCCTTACGGGGGGGCCTACAATGAGCAGTTCTTC. It translates to CASSPYGGAYNEQFF.

The CDR3 region has the DNA TGCAGCGCTCCGGGCGGGACTAGCGGGAGTATGGTTCCGTTCTTC. Translating it yields CSAPGGTSGSMVPFF. This chain links TRBV29-1 with TRBJ2-1; 14 bases fit TRBD2. CDR1 is SQVTM, CDR2 ANQGSEA, per germline. The CDR3 sequence is 15 residues long. The trim removed 7 bases at V and 15 bases at J, leaving 17 bases unmatched.

This chain connects TRBV29-1 to TRBJ2-7, with TRBD2 as a possible D gene (6 bases). There are 13 residues in the CDR3. Per the germline V gene, CDR1 is SQVTM and CDR2 is ANQGSEA. Trimming took 2 bases from V and 4 from J, leaving 12 bases between them. The CDR3 is CSVETGRGYEQYF. The CDR3 region has the DNA TGCAGCGTTGAAACCGGGCGGGGATACGAGCAGTACTTC.

The chain combines TRBV27 with TRBJ1-5, with 8 positions matching TRBD1. Germline V gene sequence: CDR1 MNHEY, CDR2 SMNVEV (reference sequence). V lost 6 bases and J lost 6; bases outside the gene matches: 10. The CDR3 length is 15 residues. CDR3 nucleotides: TGTGCCAGCAGGGAGGCAGGGGGCGAGAGTCAGCCCCAGCATTTT. Protein sequence: CASREAGGESQPQHF.

The genes are TRBV28 and TRBJ2-7; possible D gene TRBD2, 5 bases. The CDR3 spans 13 residues. Germline CDR1 is MDHEN and CDR2 is SYDVKM. Trimming removed 3 bases from V and 4 bases from J, with 10 bases in between. Here the CDR3 reads CASSLDSRYEQYF. The DNA for the CDR3 is TGTGCCAGCAGTTTGGACTCAAGGTACGAGCAGTACTTC.

The V gene is TRBV6-5, the J gene TRBJ2-1, with no clear D. This CDR3 has 10 amino acids. Germline CDR1 is MNHEY and CDR2 is SVGAGI. V was clipped by 11 bases and J by 10 bases, with 12 bases between them. CDR3 amino acids: CAARPREQFF. The CDR3 DNA sequence: TGTGCCGCGCGTCCCAGGGAGCAGTTCTTC.

CDR3 sequence (DNA): TGTGCCAGCAGTGAGTTTGGGGAGGCCACTGAAGCTTTCTTT. Protein: CASSEFGEATEAFF. V and J are TRBV6-1 and TRBJ1-1, with unresolved D. CDR1 MNHNS and CDR2 SASEGT come from the germline V gene. This CDR3 has 14 residues. V lost 3 bases, J lost 4 bases, and 12 bases lay in between.

The chain has TRBV27 and TRBJ1-5, with TRBD1 matching over 7 bases. CDR3 length: 15 residues. Germline CDR1 and CDR2: MNHEY and SMNVEV (reference sequence). The trim removed 7 bases at V and 3 bases at J, leaving 9 bases unmatched. This CDR3 reads CASKPSGGVNQPQHF. The CDR3 DNA sequence: TGTGCCAGCAAACCATCAGGGGGAGTCAATCAGCCCCAGCATTTT.

The chain joins TRBV4-2 to TRBJ1-2; D might be TRBD1 (6 bases). Trimming pared 0 bases from V and 3 bases from J, leaving 17 bases between. The germline V gene has CDR1 LGHNA and CDR2 YNFKEQ. This CDR3 contains 17 residues. The CDR3 spells CASSQDRGGRGDYGYTF. The CDR3 DNA follows: TGTGCCAGCAGCCAAGATCGGGGGGGGCGCGGGGACTATGGCTACACCTTC.

The chain has TRBV6-5 and TRBJ2-7, with D possibly matching TRBD1 (7 bases). Trimming shortened V by 2 bases and J by 6 bases, and 14 bases separated the two germline ends. Germline values: CDR1 MNHEY, CDR2 SVGAGI. This CDR3 has 14 residues. The CDR3 bases are TGTGCCAGCAGTTACACAGGGGACGGGGGCGAGCAGTACTTC. Translation gives CASSYTGDGGEQYF.

The chain links TRBV18 to TRBJ2-1; 11 positions match TRBD2. The ends lost 0 bases at V and 5 bases at J; junction bases unmatched: 3. CDR1 KGHSH and CDR2 LQKENI come from the germline V gene. This CDR3 contains 16 residues. The CDR3 protein is CASSPPLAGGNNEQFF. For the CDR3, the DNA is TGTGCCAGCTCACCACCTCTAGCGGGAGGAAACAATGAGCAGTTCTTC.

The chain carries TRBV4-1 and TRBJ2-3, with 9 bases lining up with TRBD1. Germline loops: CDR1 MGHRA, CDR2 YSYEKL. The CDR3 length is 14 residues. After removal of 4 bases from V and 8 bases from J, the junction contained 7 bases not matched to a gene. The CDR3 DNA is TGCGCCAGCAGCCGGGACAGGGAAAGAGCTACGCAGTATTTT. This sequence encodes CASSRDRERATQYF.

The chain couples TRBV4-3 to TRBJ2-6; unclear D gene. V lost 1 base to trimming and J lost 2 bases, with 6 bases between them. The germline V gene encodes CDR1 LGHNA and CDR2 YSLEER. The CDR3 is 15 amino acids. CDR3 nucleotide sequence: TGCGCCAGCAGCCAAGCGGGTGCTGGGGCCAACGTCCTGACTTTC. The encoded protein is CASSQAGAGANVLTF.